Described below is a single TCR beta chain sequence and its context. Compared with germline, one end of the junction differs, possibly owing to a read error. The sample belongs to a study of CD4 and CD8 cells across lung adenocarcinoma regions. Looked up from germline, CDR1 is MNHNS and CDR2 is SASEGT. The CDR3 totals 8 residues. TCRdb used MiXCR to reprocess the PCR reads, holding one entry per CDR3 protein. This sample has 12,000 or so distinct CDR3 sequences, with approximately 57% found just once. The TCR sequence derives from a female donor with lung adenocarcinoma. The CD4 and CD8 labels of this study may be unreliable. The chain has TRBV6-1 and TRBJ2-5, with unresolved D. The sample was CD8+ T cells from the center of a lung tumor. CDR3 region: CASSPPFF. For the CDR3, the DNA is TGTGCCAGCAGTCCCCCGTTCTTC.